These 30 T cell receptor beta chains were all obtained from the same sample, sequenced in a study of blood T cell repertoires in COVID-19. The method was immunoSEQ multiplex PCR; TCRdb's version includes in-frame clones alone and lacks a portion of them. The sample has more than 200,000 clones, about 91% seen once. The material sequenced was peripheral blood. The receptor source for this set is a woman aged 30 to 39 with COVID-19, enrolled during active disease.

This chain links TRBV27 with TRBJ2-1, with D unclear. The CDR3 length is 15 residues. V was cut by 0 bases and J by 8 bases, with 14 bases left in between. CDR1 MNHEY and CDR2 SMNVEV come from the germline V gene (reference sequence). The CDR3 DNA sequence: TGTGCCAGCAGTTTATCGATCGGGTCGGCAGATGAGCAGTTCTTC. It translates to CASSLSIGSADEQFF.

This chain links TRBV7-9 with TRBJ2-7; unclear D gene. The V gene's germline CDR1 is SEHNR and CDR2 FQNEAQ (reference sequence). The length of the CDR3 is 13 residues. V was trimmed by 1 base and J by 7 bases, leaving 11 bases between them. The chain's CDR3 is CASSLGRFGEQYV. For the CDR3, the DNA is TGTGCCAGCAGCTTAGGGCGTTTCGGGGAGCAGTACGTC.

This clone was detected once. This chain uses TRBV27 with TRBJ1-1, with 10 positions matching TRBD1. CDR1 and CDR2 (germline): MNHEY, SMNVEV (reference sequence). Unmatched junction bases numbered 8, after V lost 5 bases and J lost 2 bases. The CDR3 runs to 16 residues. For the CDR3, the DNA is TGTGCCAGCAGTCTTCGGGGACAGGGGCTCAACACTGAAGCTTTCTTT. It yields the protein CASSLRGQGLNTEAFF.

The CDR3 bases are TGTGCCAGCTCACTCGAGGGGGGGAGCACTGAAGCTTTCTTT. Residues: CASSLEGGSTEAFF. The chain is built from TRBV18 and TRBJ1-1, with TRBD1 as a possible D gene (6 bases). V dropped 4 bases and J dropped 4 bases, with 13 bases sitting between them. The CDR3 extends over 14 amino acids. CDR1 is KGHSH and CDR2 is LQKENI in the germline V gene.

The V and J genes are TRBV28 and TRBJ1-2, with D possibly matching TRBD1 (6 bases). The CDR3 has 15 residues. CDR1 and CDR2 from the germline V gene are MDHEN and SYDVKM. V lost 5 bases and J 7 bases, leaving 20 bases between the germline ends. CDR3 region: CASSLIPFTGSGYTF. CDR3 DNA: TGTGCCAGCAGTCTCATTCCCTTTACAGGGTCTGGCTACACCTTC.

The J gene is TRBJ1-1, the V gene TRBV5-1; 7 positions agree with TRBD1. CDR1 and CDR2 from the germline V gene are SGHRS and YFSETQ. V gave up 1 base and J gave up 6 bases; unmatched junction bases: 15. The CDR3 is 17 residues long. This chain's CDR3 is CASSLIPDRAGKAEAFF. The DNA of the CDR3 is TGCGCCAGCAGCTTGATTCCCGACAGGGCGGGAAAGGCTGAAGCTTTCTTT.

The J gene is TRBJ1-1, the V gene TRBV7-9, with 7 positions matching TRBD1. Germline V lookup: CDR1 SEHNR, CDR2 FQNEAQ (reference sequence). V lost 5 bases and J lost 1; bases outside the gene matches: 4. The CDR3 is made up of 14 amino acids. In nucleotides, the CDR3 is TGTGCCAGCAGCCCTAGGACAGGGAACACTGAAGCTTTCTTT. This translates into CASSPRTGNTEAFF. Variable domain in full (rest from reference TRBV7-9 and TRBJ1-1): DTGVSQNPRHKITKRGQNVTFRCDPISEHNRLYWYRQTLGQGPEFLTYFQNEAQLEKSRLLSDRFSAERPKGSFSTLEIQRTEQGDSAMYLCASSPRTGNTEAFFGQGTRLTVV.

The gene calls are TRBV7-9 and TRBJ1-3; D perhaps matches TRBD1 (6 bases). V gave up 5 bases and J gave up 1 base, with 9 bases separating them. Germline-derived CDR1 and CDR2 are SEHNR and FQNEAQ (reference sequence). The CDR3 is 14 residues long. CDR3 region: CASSIQGSGNTIYF. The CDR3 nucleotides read TGTGCCAGCAGCATACAGGGTTCTGGAAACACCATATATTTT.

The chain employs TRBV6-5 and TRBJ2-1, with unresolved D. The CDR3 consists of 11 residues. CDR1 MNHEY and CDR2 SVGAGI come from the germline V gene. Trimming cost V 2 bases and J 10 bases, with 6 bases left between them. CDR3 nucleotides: TGTGCCAGCAGTTACGCGACAGAGCAGTTCTTC. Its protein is CASSYATEQFF.

Here the CDR3 DNA reads TGTGCCAGCAGCTTAGAGGGGAGGAGCACAGATACGCAGTATTTT. Its protein product is CASSLEGRSTDTQYF. V usage is TRBV11-3 and J usage is TRBJ2-3; D possibly corresponds to TRBD2 (6 bases). V was clipped by 0 bases and J by 0 bases, with 7 bases between them. The CDR3 contains 15 residues. CDR1 is SGHNT, CDR2 YENEEA, per germline.

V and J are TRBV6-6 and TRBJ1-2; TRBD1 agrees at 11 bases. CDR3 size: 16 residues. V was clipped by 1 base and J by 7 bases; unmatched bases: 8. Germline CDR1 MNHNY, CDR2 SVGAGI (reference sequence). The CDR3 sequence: CASSYFSRTGGRGYTF. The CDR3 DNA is TGTGCCAGCAGTTACTTTTCAAGGACAGGGGGCCGTGGCTACACCTTC.

The CDR3 DNA sequence: TGTGCCAGCAGTGAAGGGGAACGAGGCAGGGGAGAGACCCAGTACTTC. Its protein product is CASSEGERGRGETQYF. The V and J genes are TRBV6-1 and TRBJ2-5, with D perhaps matching TRBD1 (6 bases). The CDR3 is 16 residues long. V lost 1 base to trimming and J lost 4 bases, with 16 bases between them. From germline, CDR1 is MNHNS and CDR2 SASEGT.

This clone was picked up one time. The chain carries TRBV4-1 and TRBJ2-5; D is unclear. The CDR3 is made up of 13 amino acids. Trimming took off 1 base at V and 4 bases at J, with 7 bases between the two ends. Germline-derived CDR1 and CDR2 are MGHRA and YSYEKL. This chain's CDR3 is CASSQGPLETQYF. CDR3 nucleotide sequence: TGCGCCAGCAGCCAAGGGCCGTTAGAGACCCAGTACTTC.

The CDR3, as DNA: TGCGCCAGCAGCCGAACCCCCCAGGGGGAATACTTGGACTATGGCTACACCTTC. It encodes CASSRTPQGEYLDYGYTF. The gene calls are TRBV5-1 and TRBJ1-2, with TRBD1 identical over 7 bases. The V gene end was trimmed by 4 bases and the J gene end by 3 bases; junction bases not matched to a gene: 18. The CDR3 has 18 residues. CDR1 is SGHRS, CDR2 YFSETQ, per germline.

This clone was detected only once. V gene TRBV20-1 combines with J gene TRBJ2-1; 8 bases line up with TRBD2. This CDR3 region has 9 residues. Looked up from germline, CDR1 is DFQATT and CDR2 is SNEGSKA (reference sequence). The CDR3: CAGGGQQFF. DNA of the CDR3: TGCGCAGGCGGGGGGCAGCAGTTCTTC.

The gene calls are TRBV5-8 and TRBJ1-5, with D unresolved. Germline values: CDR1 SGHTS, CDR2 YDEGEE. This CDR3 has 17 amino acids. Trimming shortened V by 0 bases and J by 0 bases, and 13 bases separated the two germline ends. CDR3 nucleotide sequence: TGTGCCAGCAGCTTGGTATGGGAGATTCGTAGCAATCAGCCCCAGCATTTT. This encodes CASSLVWEIRSNQPQHF.

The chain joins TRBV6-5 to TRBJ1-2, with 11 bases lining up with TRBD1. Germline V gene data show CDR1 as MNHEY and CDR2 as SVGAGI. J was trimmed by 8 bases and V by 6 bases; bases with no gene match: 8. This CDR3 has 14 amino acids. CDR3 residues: CASSLDRGRGGYTF. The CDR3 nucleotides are TGTGCCAGCAGCCTGGACAGGGGGCGTGGGGGCTACACCTTC.

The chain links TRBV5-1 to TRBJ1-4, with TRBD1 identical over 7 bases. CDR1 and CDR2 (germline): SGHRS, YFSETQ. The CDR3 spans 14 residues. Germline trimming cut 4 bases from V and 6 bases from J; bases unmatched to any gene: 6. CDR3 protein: CASSPTGVDEKLFF. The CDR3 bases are TGCGCCAGCAGCCCCACAGGGGTCGATGAAAAACTGTTTTTT.

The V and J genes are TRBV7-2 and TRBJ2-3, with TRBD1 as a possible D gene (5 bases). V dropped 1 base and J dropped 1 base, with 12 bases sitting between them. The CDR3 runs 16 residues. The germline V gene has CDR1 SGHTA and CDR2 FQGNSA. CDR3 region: CASSLGGPPRTDTQYF. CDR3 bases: TGTGCCAGCAGCTTAGGGGGCCCACCCCGCACAGATACGCAGTATTTT.

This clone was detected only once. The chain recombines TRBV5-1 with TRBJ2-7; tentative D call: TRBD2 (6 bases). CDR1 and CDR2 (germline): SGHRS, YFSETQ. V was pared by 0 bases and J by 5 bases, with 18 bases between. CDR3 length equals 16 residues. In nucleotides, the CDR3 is TGCGCCAGCAGCTTGGGATACCGCGGGGAATCCGACGAGCAGTACGTC. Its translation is CASSLGYRGESDEQYV.

The CDR3 loop reads CASSPDGTSPLIVENEQFF. The CDR3 coding sequence is TGCGCCAGCAGCCCTGATGGGACTAGCCCCTTGATAGTCGAAAATGAGCAGTTCTTC. The chain links TRBV4-3 to TRBJ2-1, with 9 positions matching TRBD2. The V segment lost 4 bases and the J segment 7 bases; nucleotides outside the gene matches: 20. This CDR3 is built from 19 residues. CDR1 and CDR2 from the germline V gene are LGHNA and YSLEER.

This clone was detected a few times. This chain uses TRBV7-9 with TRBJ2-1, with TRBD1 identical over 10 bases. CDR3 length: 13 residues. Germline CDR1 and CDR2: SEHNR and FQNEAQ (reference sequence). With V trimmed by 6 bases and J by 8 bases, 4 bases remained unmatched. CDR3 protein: CASRPTGGDEQFF. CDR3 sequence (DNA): TGTGCCAGCAGGCCGACAGGGGGCGATGAGCAGTTCTTC.

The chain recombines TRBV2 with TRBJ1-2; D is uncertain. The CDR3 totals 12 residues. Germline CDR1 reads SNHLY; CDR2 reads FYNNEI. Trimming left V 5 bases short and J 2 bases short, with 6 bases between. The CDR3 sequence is CASSLANYGYTF. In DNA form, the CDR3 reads TGTGCCAGCAGTCTGGCAAACTATGGCTACACCTTC.

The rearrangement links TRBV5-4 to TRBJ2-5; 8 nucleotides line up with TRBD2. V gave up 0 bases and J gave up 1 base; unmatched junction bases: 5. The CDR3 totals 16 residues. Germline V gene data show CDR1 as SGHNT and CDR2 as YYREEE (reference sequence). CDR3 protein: CASSLGAGAIQETQYF. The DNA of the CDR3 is TGTGCCAGCAGCTTGGGAGCGGGGGCCATCCAAGAGACCCAGTACTTC.

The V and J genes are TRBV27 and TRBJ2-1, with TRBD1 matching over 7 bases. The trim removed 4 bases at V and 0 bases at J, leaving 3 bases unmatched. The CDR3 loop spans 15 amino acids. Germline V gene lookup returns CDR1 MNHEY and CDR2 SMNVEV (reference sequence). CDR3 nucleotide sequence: TGTGCCAGCAGTTGGGACAGAAGCTCCTACAATGAGCAGTTCTTC. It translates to CASSWDRSSYNEQFF.

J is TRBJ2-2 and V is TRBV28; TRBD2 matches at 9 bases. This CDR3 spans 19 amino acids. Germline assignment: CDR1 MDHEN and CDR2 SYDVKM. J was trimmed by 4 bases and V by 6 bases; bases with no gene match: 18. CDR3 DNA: TGTGCCAGCAGGCACCTAAGGGATTTGGGTAGCGGGAGCACCGGGGAGCTGTTTTTT. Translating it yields CASRHLRDLGSGSTGELFF.

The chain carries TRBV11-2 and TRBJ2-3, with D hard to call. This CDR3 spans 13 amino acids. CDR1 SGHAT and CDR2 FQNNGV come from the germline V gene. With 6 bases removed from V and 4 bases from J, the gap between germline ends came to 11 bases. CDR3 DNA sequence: TGTGCCAGCAGAGTGGAGAACGCAGATACGCAGTATTTT. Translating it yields CASRVENADTQYF. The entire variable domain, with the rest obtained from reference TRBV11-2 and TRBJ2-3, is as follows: EAGVAQSPRYKIIEKRQSVAFWCNPISGHATLYWYQQILGQGPKLLIQFQNNGVVDDSQLPKDRFSAERLKGVDSTLKIQPAKLEDSAVYLCASRVENADTQYFGPGTRLTVL.

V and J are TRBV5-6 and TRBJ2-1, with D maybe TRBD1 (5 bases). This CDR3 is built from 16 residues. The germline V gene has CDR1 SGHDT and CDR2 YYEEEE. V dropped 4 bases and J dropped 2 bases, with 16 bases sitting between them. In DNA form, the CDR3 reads TGTGCCAGCAGCCTTCTCCCAGGGTTCACCTACAATGAGCAGTTCTTC. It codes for CASSLLPGFTYNEQFF.

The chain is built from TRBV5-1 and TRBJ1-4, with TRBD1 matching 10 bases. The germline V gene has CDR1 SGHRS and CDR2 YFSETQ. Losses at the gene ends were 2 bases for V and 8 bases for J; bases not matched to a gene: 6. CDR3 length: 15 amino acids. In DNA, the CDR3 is TGCGCCAGCAGCTTAGGACAGGGGGGCTTCGAAAAACTGTTTTTT. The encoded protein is CASSLGQGGFEKLFF.

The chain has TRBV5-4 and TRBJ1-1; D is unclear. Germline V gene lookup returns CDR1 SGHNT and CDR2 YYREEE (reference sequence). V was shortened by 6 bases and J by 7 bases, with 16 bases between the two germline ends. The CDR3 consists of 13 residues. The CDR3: CASTLMREGEAFF. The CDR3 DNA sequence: TGTGCCAGCACTCTGATGAGGGAGGGTGAAGCTTTCTTT.